This T cell receptor beta chain was captured by sequencing in a study of blood T cell repertoires in COVID-19. Whole-study context: Specimens from acute and convalescent COVID-19 originated in the United States, Italy and Spain. PBMCs, B-cell-depleted T cells, or T cells provided the cDNA or gDNA that made up the material.

The germline V and J ends were trimmed by 7 bases and 2 bases, with 11 bases remaining between them. The CDR3 runs 13 residues. CDR1 and CDR2 from the germline V gene are MNHEY and SVGAGI. Methods used by the authors: Nucleated cell counts were estimated from reference gene primer amplification. This table comes from immunoSEQ multiplex PCR, and its TCRdb copy is limited to in-frame clones, with some not included. V and J calls and clone size are those listed in that table; D and trimming were worked out from the DNA. The sample lists around 81,000 clones; roughly 86% were seen once. The receptor was isolated from a woman aged 55-70 years with acute or convalescent COVID-19. The V and J genes are TRBV6-5 and TRBJ1-2, with unresolved D. Sequencing was performed on peripheral blood. CDR3 bases: TGTGCCAGCACCACCGGGAGGAACTATGGCTACACCTTC. It codes for CASTTGRNYGYTF.